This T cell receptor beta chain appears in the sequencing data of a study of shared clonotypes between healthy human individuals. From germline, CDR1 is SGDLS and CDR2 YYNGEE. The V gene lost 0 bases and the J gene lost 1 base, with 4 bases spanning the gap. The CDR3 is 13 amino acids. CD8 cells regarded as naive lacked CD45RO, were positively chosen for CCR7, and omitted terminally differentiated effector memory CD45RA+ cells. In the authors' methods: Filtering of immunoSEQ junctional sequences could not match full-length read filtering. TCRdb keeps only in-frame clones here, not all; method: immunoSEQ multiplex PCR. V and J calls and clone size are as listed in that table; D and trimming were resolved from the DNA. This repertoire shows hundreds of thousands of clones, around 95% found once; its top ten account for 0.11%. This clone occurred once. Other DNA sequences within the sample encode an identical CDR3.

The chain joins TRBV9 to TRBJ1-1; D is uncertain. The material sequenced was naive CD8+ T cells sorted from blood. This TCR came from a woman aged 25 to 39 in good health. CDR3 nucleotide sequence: TGTGCCAGCAGCGTAGGGCCGAACACTGAAGCTTTCTTT. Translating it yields CASSVGPNTEAFF.